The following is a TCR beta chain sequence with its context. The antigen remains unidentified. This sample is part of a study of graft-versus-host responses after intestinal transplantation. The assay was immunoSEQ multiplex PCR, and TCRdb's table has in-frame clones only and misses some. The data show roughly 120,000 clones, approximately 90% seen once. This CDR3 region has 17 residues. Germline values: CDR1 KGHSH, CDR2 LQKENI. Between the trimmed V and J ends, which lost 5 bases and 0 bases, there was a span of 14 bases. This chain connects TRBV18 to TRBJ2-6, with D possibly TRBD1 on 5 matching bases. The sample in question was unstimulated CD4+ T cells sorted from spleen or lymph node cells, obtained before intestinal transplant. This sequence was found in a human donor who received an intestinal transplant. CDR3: CASSLTARNSGANVLTF. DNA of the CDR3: TGTGCCAGCTCATTGACAGCCCGAAACTCTGGGGCCAACGTCCTGACTTTC. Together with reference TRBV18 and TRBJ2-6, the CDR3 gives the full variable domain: NAGVMQNPRHLVRRRGQEARLRCSPMKGHSHVYWYRQLPEEGLKFMVYLQKENIIDESGMPKERFSAEFPKEGPSILRIQQVVRGDSAAYFCASSLTARNSGANVLTFGAGSRLTVL.